What follows are 32 T cell receptor beta chains derived from one specimen sequenced in a study of T cell responses to AZD1222 COVID-19 vaccine. Profiling relied on immunoSEQ multiplex PCR, and the TCRdb table lists in-frame clones only, not all of them. The sample has about 160,000 clones, around 87% seen once. The starting material was peripheral blood, obtained on day 0 of AZD1222 vaccination. The receptors shown here come from an adult in good health.

The CDR3 is CASSLETGTTEAFF. The CDR3 region has the DNA TGTGCCAGCAGCTTAGAGACAGGGACCACTGAAGCTTTCTTT. This chain links TRBV11-2 with TRBJ1-1; 7 bases fit TRBD1. V was pared by 0 bases and J by 4 bases, with 2 bases of the junction left unmatched. The CDR3 extends over 14 amino acids. Looked up from germline, CDR1 is SGHAT and CDR2 is FQNNGV. Full variable domain (outside the CDR3, taken from reference TRBV11-2 and TRBJ1-1): EAGVAQSPRYKIIEKRQSVAFWCNPISGHATLYWYQQILGQGPKLLIQFQNNGVVDDSQLPKDRFSAERLKGVDSTLKIQPAKLEDSAVYLCASSLETGTTEAFFGQGTRLTVV.

The V gene is TRBV12-5, the J gene TRBJ2-7, with D perhaps given as TRBD1 or TRBD2 (6 bases each). Germline loops: CDR1 LGHNT, CDR2 FRNRAP. The CDR3 runs to 18 residues. Trimming pared 0 bases from V and 3 bases from J, leaving 21 bases between. The CDR3 loop reads CASGLVSGAKGFRYEQYV. The CDR3 DNA reads TGTGCTAGTGGTTTGGTCTCGGGGGCCAAGGGCTTTCGCTACGAGCAGTACGTC.

This rearrangement joins TRBV5-1 to TRBJ1-6, with 10 bases aligning to TRBD1. V lost 1 base and J lost 8; bases outside the gene matches: 9. CDR1 and CDR2 from the germline V gene are SGHRS and YFSETQ. CDR3 length: 17 residues. Here the CDR3 DNA reads TGCGCCAGCAGCTTGTTCGACCGGACAGGGGGTGATTCACCCCTCCACTTT. As protein: CASSLFDRTGGDSPLHF.

The chain uses TRBV7-9 and TRBJ1-4; no definite D call. Germline assignment: CDR1 SEHNR and CDR2 FQNEAQ (reference sequence). The V end was cut by 5 bases, the J end by 10 bases, with 11 bases between. The length of the CDR3 is 12 residues. The CDR3 here is CASSPSGGKLFF. CDR3 nucleotides: TGTGCCAGCAGCCCGAGTGGTGGAAAACTGTTTTTT.

The chain couples TRBV11-1 to TRBJ2-2; D is perhaps TRBD2 (5 bases). The germline V gene encodes CDR1 SGHAT and CDR2 FQDESV (reference sequence). Deletions cut 6 bases from V and 3 bases from J, with 5 bases between. The CDR3 is 12 amino acids. The CDR3 sequence is CASRRDTGELFF. CDR3 nucleotide sequence: TGTGCCAGCAGGAGGGACACCGGGGAGCTGTTTTTT.

The V gene is TRBV7-9, the J gene TRBJ2-7, with D hard to call. There are 15 residues in the CDR3. V lost 0 bases and J lost 3, with 12 bases in between. From germline, CDR1 is SEHNR and CDR2 FQNEAQ (reference sequence). In DNA, the CDR3 is TGTGCCAGCAGCTTAGCGCTCGGGTCGGACTACGAGCAGTACTTC. It is translated as CASSLALGSDYEQYF.

J is TRBJ2-2 and V is TRBV4-1; perhaps TRBD1 as D (6 bases). With 1 base removed from V and 4 bases from J, the gap between germline ends came to 10 bases. The CDR3 loop spans 15 amino acids. CDR1 MGHRA and CDR2 YSYEKL come from the germline V gene. The CDR3 DNA reads TGCGCCAGCAGCCAAGTCGGGACACGCACCGGGGAGCTGTTTTTT. Protein sequence: CASSQVGTRTGELFF.

The chain recombines TRBV10-3 with TRBJ2-3; 9 nucleotides align to TRBD2. This CDR3 region has 14 residues. Germline loops: CDR1 ENHRY, CDR2 SYGVKD. Trimming took 4 bases from V and 1 from J; bases not matched to a gene: 0. CDR3 coding DNA: TGTGCCATCAGTGTAGCGGGGGGCACAGATACGCAGTATTTT. Translation: CAISVAGGTDTQYF.

The chain links TRBV6-5 to TRBJ2-2; tentatively, D is TRBD2 (5 bases). The CDR3 sequence is 13 residues long. Germline CDR1 MNHEY, CDR2 SVGAGI. Trimming cost V 1 base and J 6 bases, with 6 bases left between them. DNA for the CDR3: TGTGCCAGCAGTTACTTCGGGGCCGGGGAGCTGTTTTTT. Amino acid sequence: CASSYFGAGELFF.

The table lists this clone with a few counts. The junction shows a germline mismatch at one end, possibly a read error. This chain joins TRBV7-7 and TRBJ2-5; TRBD2 might be the D (5 bases). Germline CDR1 SSHAT, CDR2 FNYEAQ (reference sequence). CDR3 size: 16 residues. CDR3 sequence (DNA): TGTGCTAGCAGCTTAGGAAGAGGGATTAGACAAGAGACCCAGTACTTC. As protein: CASSLGRGIRQETQYF. Full variable domain (missing parts from reference TRBV7-7 and TRBJ2-5): GAGVSQSPRYKVTKRGQDVTLRCDPISSHATLYWYQQALGQGPEFLTYFNYEAQPDKSGLPSDRFSAERPEGSISTLTIQRTEQRDSAMYRCASSLGRGIRQETQYFGPGTRLLVL.

The chain links TRBV10-2 to TRBJ2-6; possible D gene TRBD1, 6 bases. Germline V gene sequence: CDR1 WSHSY, CDR2 SAAADI. The CDR3 is 15 amino acids. Trimming took 6 bases from V and 2 from J, leaving 11 bases between them. The CDR3: CASRVGAAGANVLTF. DNA of the CDR3: TGCGCCAGCAGGGTGGGGGCGGCTGGGGCCAACGTCCTGACTTTC.

J is TRBJ2-1 and V is TRBV3-1 (or the pseudogene TRBV3-2), with TRBD2 as a possible D gene (5 bases). This CDR3 is 15 amino acids long. Trimming took off 4 bases at V and 5 bases at J, with 15 bases between the two ends. CDR1 is LGHDT and CDR2 is YNNKEL in the germline V gene (reference sequence). CDR3 coding DNA: TGTGCCAGCAGCCCGCGTAACGGACTCAACAATGAGCAGTTCTTC. Translated: CASSPRNGLNNEQFF.

This rearrangement joins TRBV3-1 (or the pseudogene TRBV3-2) to TRBJ2-5; TRBD2 is a possible D gene (6 bases). V lost 1 base to trimming and J lost 4 bases, with 19 bases between them. This CDR3 contains 17 residues. The germline V gene encodes CDR1 LGHDT and CDR2 YNNKEL (reference sequence). The CDR3 bases are TGTGCCAGCAGCCAAGGGGATCTAGGAGGGCCGGGAGAGACCCAGTACTTC. Translating it yields CASSQGDLGGPGETQYF.

The chain is built from TRBV4-1 and TRBJ2-7; D perhaps matches TRBD1 (7 bases). The CDR3 is made up of 15 amino acids. The V end was cut by 0 bases, the J end by 3 bases, with 12 bases between. Germline CDR1 and CDR2: MGHRA and YSYEKL. CDR3: CASSQDGQGGYEQYF. The CDR3 region has the DNA TGCGCCAGCAGCCAAGATGGTCAGGGGGGCTACGAGCAGTACTTC.

The chain joins TRBV7-8 to TRBJ2-7, with D perhaps TRBD2 (6 bases). The V gene lost 5 bases and the J gene lost 1 base, with 12 bases spanning the gap. The CDR3 consists of 14 residues. Germline CDR1 SGHVS, CDR2 FQNEAQ. In DNA, the CDR3 is TGTGCCAGCAGCCTCGCGGGGAGATCCTACGAGCAGTACGTC. It is translated as CASSLAGRSYEQYV.

The V call is TRBV12-3 or TRBV12-4, the J call TRBJ2-1; D remains ambiguous. The length of the CDR3 is 12 residues. V lost 4 bases, J lost 8 bases, and 9 bases lay in between. CDR3 protein: CASSYFVDEQFF. DNA of the CDR3: TGTGCCAGCAGTTATTTTGTTGATGAGCAGTTCTTC.

V is TRBV7-3 and J is TRBJ1-3, with D possibly being TRBD1 (5 bases). V gave up 5 bases and J gave up 3 bases, with 17 bases separating them. Germline CDR1 reads SGHTA; CDR2 reads FQGTGA. The CDR3 contains 16 residues. The CDR3 here is CASSPLGGEGGNTIYF. The DNA for the CDR3 is TGTGCCAGCAGCCCCCTTGGGGGAGAGGGTGGAAACACCATATATTTT.

This clone was seen a handful of times. V usage is TRBV7-6 and J usage is TRBJ2-2; unclear D gene. The germline CDR1 and CDR2 sequences are SGHVS and FNYEAQ. The ends were cut back, 3 bases at V and 2 bases at J, with 7 bases in the middle. The CDR3 runs 14 residues. The CDR3 loop is CASSLGQNTGELFF. The CDR3 region has the DNA TGTGCCAGCAGCTTGGGTCAAAACACCGGGGAGCTGTTTTTT. The entire variable domain, with the rest obtained from reference TRBV7-6 and TRBJ2-2, is as follows: GAGVSQSPRYKVTKRGQDVALRCDPISGHVSLYWYRQALGQGPEFLTYFNYEAQQDKSGLPNDRFSAERPEGSISTLTIQRTEQRDSAMYRCASSLGQNTGELFFGEGSRLTVL.

The chain uses TRBV7-9 and TRBJ1-5; weak D call: TRBD1 (5 bases). The CDR3 spans 15 residues. V lost 5 bases to trimming and J lost 0 bases, with 11 bases between them. Germline lookup yields CDR1 SEHNR and CDR2 FQNEAQ (reference sequence). CDR3 nucleotide sequence: TGTGCCAGCAGCCAGGTGGGGGTTAGCAATCAGCCCCAGCATTTT. Amino acids: CASSQVGVSNQPQHF.

The chain is built from TRBV4-3 and TRBJ2-7; D is perhaps TRBD1 (6 bases). V was clipped by 1 base and J by 4 bases, with 11 bases between them. The CDR3 has 14 amino acids. Germline CDR1 reads LGHNA; CDR2 reads YSLEER. The CDR3 DNA sequence: TGCGCCAGCAGCCAAGTCGGGGACATTTACGAGCAGTACTTC. It codes for CASSQVGDIYEQYF.

The J gene is TRBJ2-3, the V gene TRBV3-1 (or the pseudogene TRBV3-2); TRBD1 or TRBD2 may be the D gene (5 bases each). The CDR3 contains 16 residues. Trimming stripped 3 bases from V and 2 bases from J, with 15 bases between. Germline CDR1 LGHDT, CDR2 YNNKEL (reference sequence). CDR3 residues: CASSHPVVGTTDTQYF. The CDR3 DNA follows: TGTGCCAGCAGCCATCCGGTCGTGGGGACCACAGATACGCAGTATTTT.

The chain employs TRBV7-6 and TRBJ2-3, with 12 nucleotides matching TRBD2. V lost 5 bases, J lost 2 bases, and 8 bases stayed unmatched. Germline loops: CDR1 SGHVS, CDR2 FNYEAQ. This CDR3 contains 17 residues. This CDR3 reads CASSPGPSGGVTDTQYF. CDR3 DNA sequence: TGTGCCAGCAGCCCAGGGCCTAGCGGGGGGGTCACAGATACGCAGTATTTT.

This sequence joins TRBV5-1 and TRBJ1-5; the D gene is possibly TRBD1 (5 bases). The ends were cut back, 4 bases at V and 0 bases at J, with 17 bases in the middle. This CDR3 has 17 residues. The V gene's germline CDR1 is SGHRS and CDR2 YFSETQ. The chain's CDR3 is CASSPGGAGYSNQPQHF. The CDR3 nucleotides are TGCGCCAGCAGCCCTGGAGGGGCTGGGTATAGCAATCAGCCCCAGCATTTT.

This sequence joins TRBV11-2 and TRBJ2-1; 11 bases fit TRBD2. The CDR3 extends over 14 amino acids. Germline CDR1 SGHAT, CDR2 FQNNGV. The V gene end was trimmed by 3 bases and the J gene end by 13 bases; junction bases not matched to a gene: 8. CDR3 in amino acids: CASSFSTGLADQFF. CDR3 sequence (DNA): TGTGCCAGCAGCTTTTCCACGGGACTAGCGGATCAGTTCTTC.

The chain recombines TRBV2 with TRBJ2-3; 9 bases are shared with TRBD1. Germline V gene sequence: CDR1 SNHLY, CDR2 FYNNEI. CDR3 length: 17 residues. The junction had 13 bases not matched to a gene; V was cut back by 9 bases and J by 0 bases. The CDR3 DNA reads as TGTGCCAGAGCAACCAACAAAGGGACAGGGAGCACAGATACGCAGTATTTT. Translating it yields CARATNKGTGSTDTQYF. Complete variable domain (other parts from reference TRBV2 and TRBJ2-3): EPEVTQTPSHQVTQMGQEVILRCVPISNHLYFYWYRQILGQKVEFLVSFYNNEISEKSEIFDDQFSVERPDGSNFTLKIRSTKLEDSAMYFCARATNKGTGSTDTQYFGPGTRLTVL.

The chain employs TRBV4-1 and TRBJ1-1; no reliable D call. V lost 0 bases and J 1 base, leaving 9 bases between the germline ends. This CDR3 has 15 amino acids. The V gene's germline CDR1 is MGHRA and CDR2 YSYEKL. For the CDR3, the DNA is TGCGCCAGCAGCCAAGAAGGCAGGCAGAACACTGAAGCTTTCTTT. Its protein product is CASSQEGRQNTEAFF.

The J gene is TRBJ2-7, the V gene TRBV3-1 (or the pseudogene TRBV3-2); possible D gene TRBD1, 6 bases. Germline V gene lookup returns CDR1 LGHDT and CDR2 YNNKEL (reference sequence). The CDR3 covers 15 residues. V was pared by 4 bases and J by 4 bases, with 17 bases between. This chain's CDR3 is CASSLQGVGGYEQYV. For the CDR3, the DNA is TGTGCCAGCAGCCTCCAGGGAGTAGGGGGATACGAGCAGTACGTC.

This sequence joins TRBV9 and TRBJ1-4, with TRBD1 as a possible D gene (5 bases). There are 14 residues in the CDR3. Germline V gives CDR1 SGDLS, CDR2 YYNGEE. Trimming cost V 2 bases and J 4 bases, with 9 bases left between them. DNA of the CDR3: TGTGCCAGCAGCGTGACAGACGGTAATGAAAAACTGTTTTTT. Encoded protein: CASSVTDGNEKLFF.

The chain recombines TRBV27 with TRBJ2-7; possible D gene TRBD1, 5 bases. Looked up from germline, CDR1 is MNHEY and CDR2 is SMNVEV (reference sequence). V was cut by 6 bases and J by 3 bases, with 12 bases left in between. The CDR3 contains 13 residues. CDR3 sequence reads: CASSVRQYYEQYF. CDR3 DNA: TGTGCCAGCAGCGTTAGACAGTACTACGAGCAGTACTTC.

The chain is built from TRBV4-2 and TRBJ1-5, with 7 bases that match TRBD1. Looked up from germline, CDR1 is LGHNA and CDR2 is YNFKEQ. The CDR3 consists of 17 residues. The ends lost 0 bases at V and 3 bases at J; junction bases unmatched: 8. The CDR3 spells CASSQDFDRATNQPQHF. The DNA for the CDR3 is TGTGCCAGCAGCCAAGATTTTGACAGGGCGACCAATCAGCCCCAGCATTTT.

The CDR3, as DNA: TGTGCCAGCAGCTACTGGGGACTAGCGGGGCAGTTCTTC. This translates into CASSYWGLAGQFF. The V call is TRBV7-9, the J call TRBJ2-1, with 12 bases fitting TRBD2. The V segment lost 4 bases and the J segment 12 bases; nucleotides outside the gene matches: 4. The CDR3 length is 13 residues. Germline CDR1 and CDR2: SEHNR and FQNEAQ (reference sequence).

The chain is built from TRBV7-3 and TRBJ1-3; D gene ambiguous. With 0 bases removed from V and 4 bases from J, the gap between germline ends came to 16 bases. CDR1 is SGHTA and CDR2 is FQGTGA in the germline V gene. This CDR3 contains 17 residues. For the CDR3, the DNA is TGTGCCAGCAGCTTAACGAGCCTGGACGGTAGGGGAAACACCATATATTTT. It translates to CASSLTSLDGRGNTIYF.